A selection of T cell receptor beta chains follows, all from one sample in a study of CD8 T cells in ankylosing spondylitis. TCRdb re-analysed the 5' RACE reads in MiXCR, keeping a single row per CDR3 protein. The sample consists of some 200,000 distinct CDR3 sequences, 18% of them appearing once. Sequences were obtained from blood, either unsorted or a sorted T cell fraction (not recorded which). These receptor sequences come from a male donor under 30 with ankylosing spondylitis or in good health (not recorded which). Each CDR3 is given with its conserved first and last residue. The D gene is left open where the match is weak. Not every row has a clone size; where given, it reads once, few, many or a size class.

v_call: TRBV29-1
clone_size: many
d_call: TRBD2
j_call: TRBJ2-5
cdr3_aa: CSVGLVARETQYF
cdr3_nt: TGCAGCGTGGGACTAGTCGCCCGGGAGACCCAGTACTTC

v_call: TRBV11-2
clone_size: many
d_call: .
j_call: TRBJ2-1
cdr3_aa: CASSHPGRAGLSYNEQFF
cdr3_nt: TGTGCCAGCAGCCACCCGGGACGCGCGGGTCTTTCCTACAATGAGCAGTTCTTC

v_call: TRBV25-1
clone_size: .
d_call: TRBD2
j_call: TRBJ2-3
cdr3_aa: CASSEMGSGSTDTQYF
cdr3_nt: TGTGCCAGCAGTGAAATGGGTAGCGGGAGTACAGATACGCAGTATTTT

v_call: TRBV7-8
clone_size: many
d_call: .
j_call: TRBJ2-2
cdr3_aa: CASSSKTGELFF
cdr3_nt: TGTGCCAGCAGCTCTAAAACCGGGGAGCTGTTTTTT

v_call: TRBV7-9
clone_size: few
d_call: .
j_call: TRBJ2-1
cdr3_aa: CASSSPLSKGLYNEQFF
cdr3_nt: TGTGCCAGCAGCTCACCGTTAAGCAAGGGCCTTTACAATGAGCAGTTCTTC

v_call: TRBV6-4
clone_size: many
d_call: TRBD2
j_call: TRBJ2-1
cdr3_aa: CASSESEGRDEQFF
cdr3_nt: TGTGCCAGCAGTGAATCGGAGGGGAGGGATGAGCAGTTCTTC

v_call: TRBV11-2
clone_size: many
d_call: .
j_call: TRBJ2-3
cdr3_aa: CASSLTGKTTDTQYF
cdr3_nt: TGTGCCAGCAGCTTGACGGGCAAGACCACAGATACGCAGTATTTT

v_call: TRBV12-3/TRBV12-4
clone_size: many
d_call: .
j_call: TRBJ2-3
cdr3_aa: CASTGSPDTQYF
cdr3_nt: TGTGCCAGCACAGGAAGCCCAGATACGCAGTATTTT

v_call: TRBV20-1
clone_size: .
d_call: TRBD1
j_call: TRBJ2-1
cdr3_aa: CSATPGQGLNNEQFF
cdr3_nt: TGCAGTGCTACTCCGGGACAGGGGTTAAACAATGAGCAGTTCTTC

v_call: TRBV29-1
clone_size: .
d_call: .
j_call: TRBJ1-1
cdr3_aa: CSGLVGNTEAFF
cdr3_nt: TGCAGCGGACTCGTGGGGAACACTGAAGCTTTCTTT

v_call: TRBV7-9
clone_size: many
d_call: .
j_call: TRBJ2-1
cdr3_aa: CASSLGGWDEQFF
cdr3_nt: TGTGCCAGCAGCTTAGGGGGATGGGATGAGCAGTTCTTC

v_call: TRBV6-5
clone_size: .
d_call: .
j_call: TRBJ1-1
cdr3_aa: CASSYSKINTEAFF
cdr3_nt: TGTGCCAGCAGTTACTCGAAGATAAACACTGAAGCTTTCTTT

v_call: TRBV29-1
clone_size: many
d_call: TRBD2
j_call: TRBJ2-1
cdr3_aa: CSTSGISYNEQFF
cdr3_nt: TGCAGCACTAGCGGAATCTCCTACAATGAGCAGTTCTTC

v_call: TRBV4-3
clone_size: many
d_call: .
j_call: TRBJ1-6
cdr3_aa: CASRNRNNSPLHF
cdr3_nt: TGCGCCAGCAGAAACAGGAATAATTCACCCCTCCACTTT

v_call: TRBV28
clone_size: many
d_call: TRBD2
j_call: TRBJ2-3
cdr3_aa: CASSASGRFDTQYF
cdr3_nt: TGTGCCAGCAGTGCTAGCGGGAGGTTCGATACGCAGTATTTT

v_call: TRBV10-3
clone_size: many
d_call: .
j_call: TRBJ2-1
cdr3_aa: CAISEAPRTDNEQFF
cdr3_nt: TGTGCCATCAGTGAGGCCCCGCGGACGGACAATGAGCAGTTCTTC

v_call: TRBV29-1
clone_size: many
d_call: .
j_call: TRBJ2-5
cdr3_aa: CSVVGRGDYQETQYF
cdr3_nt: TGCAGCGTTGTAGGCAGGGGGGACTACCAAGAGACCCAGTACTTC

v_call: TRBV6-6
clone_size: many
d_call: .
j_call: TRBJ2-1
cdr3_aa: CASNLIGGGINNEQFF
cdr3_nt: TGTGCCAGCAACCTCATTGGGGGTGGGATTAACAATGAGCAGTTCTTC

v_call: TRBV20-1
clone_size: many
d_call: .
j_call: TRBJ1-1
cdr3_aa: CSARHVNTEAFF
cdr3_nt: TGCAGTGCTAGGCATGTGAACACTGAAGCTTTCTTT

v_call: TRBV5-1
clone_size: .
d_call: TRBD2
j_call: TRBJ2-1
cdr3_aa: CDSSLDSGRLAAYNEQFF
cdr3_nt: TGCGACAGCAGCTTGGACTCAGGACGACTAGCGGCATACAATGAGCAGTTCTTC

v_call: TRBV20-1
clone_size: many
d_call: TRBD2
j_call: TRBJ2-1
cdr3_aa: CSARRAGGYNEQFF
cdr3_nt: TGCAGTGCTAGAAGAGCGGGAGGCTACAATGAGCAGTTCTTC

v_call: TRBV20-1
clone_size: many
d_call: TRBD1
j_call: TRBJ1-6
cdr3_aa: CSARAREGAGSSPLHF
cdr3_nt: TGCAGTGCCCGAGCACGCGAGGGGGCCGGGAGTTCACCCCTCCACTTT

v_call: TRBV5-1
clone_size: many
d_call: TRBD1
j_call: TRBJ1-1
cdr3_aa: CASSELTGDTEAFF
cdr3_nt: TGCGCCAGCAGCGAATTAACAGGGGACACTGAAGCTTTCTTT

v_call: TRBV29-1
clone_size: few
d_call: .
j_call: TRBJ1-4
cdr3_aa: CSVDGEPNEKLFF
cdr3_nt: TGCAGCGTTGATGGGGAGCCTAATGAAAAACTGTTTTTT

v_call: TRBV12-3/TRBV12-4
clone_size: .
d_call: TRBD2
j_call: TRBJ2-2
cdr3_aa: CASSVWLAGAGELFF
cdr3_nt: TGTGCCAGCAGTGTCTGGCTAGCGGGAGCCGGGGAGCTGTTTTTT

v_call: TRBV6-5
clone_size: many
d_call: .
j_call: TRBJ1-1
cdr3_aa: CASGLQDHGNTEAFF
cdr3_nt: TGTGCCAGCGGCCTACAGGATCATGGGAACACTGAAGCTTTCTTT